The 5 T cell receptor beta chains reported below all come from one sample, sequenced in a study of T cell responses to AZD1222 COVID-19 vaccine. Produced via immunoSEQ multiplex PCR; TCRdb's table is partial and in-frame only. The repertoire has 140,000 to 150,000 clones, 92% of them found once; the top ten carry more than 3%. Sequencing used peripheral blood, obtained on day 0 of AZD1222 vaccination. The receptor source for this set is an adult in good health.

The V call is TRBV5-1, the J call TRBJ2-1, with 8 bases lining up with TRBD2. The germline V gene encodes CDR1 SGHRS and CDR2 YFSETQ. J was trimmed by 8 bases and V by 0 bases; bases with no gene match: 7. The CDR3 runs to 15 residues. The CDR3 here is CASSLVVAGRDEQFF. In DNA, the CDR3 is TGCGCCAGCAGCTTGGTGGTAGCGGGACGGGATGAGCAGTTCTTC.

The chain uses TRBV5-4 and TRBJ2-2; 9 bases are a match to TRBD1. V shed 4 bases, J shed 3 bases, and the junction held 4 bases outside the gene matches. CDR1 is SGHNT, CDR2 YYREEE, per germline (reference sequence). This CDR3 has 15 residues. The CDR3 coding sequence is TGTGCCAGCAGCCATCGACAGGGGGACACCGGGGAGCTGTTTTTT. Translated, it gives CASSHRQGDTGELFF.

J is TRBJ2-7 and V is TRBV11-2; D not resolved. V was clipped by 1 base and J by 5 bases, with 6 bases between them. This CDR3 is 12 amino acids long. The germline V gene encodes CDR1 SGHAT and CDR2 FQNNGV. The CDR3 DNA is TGTGCCAGCAGCTTAGGTGTGCACGAGCAGTACTTC. This encodes CASSLGVHEQYF.

This clone was seen more than once but under ten times. The chain employs TRBV7-2 and TRBJ1-1; no firm D call. This CDR3 contains 13 residues. The germline V and J ends were trimmed by 1 base and 3 bases, with 6 bases remaining between them. The germline V gene encodes CDR1 SGHTA and CDR2 FQGNSA. The chain's CDR3 is CASSLGLDTEAFF. In DNA form, the CDR3 reads TGTGCCAGCAGCTTAGGGTTGGACACTGAAGCTTTCTTT.

The J gene is TRBJ2-7, the V gene TRBV7-2; D is uncertain. Trimming stripped 1 base from V and 0 bases from J, with 7 bases between. CDR1 is SGHTA and CDR2 is FQGNSA in the germline V gene. The CDR3 consists of 14 residues. CDR3 sequence: CASSLVANSYEQYF. As DNA, the CDR3 is TGTGCCAGCAGCTTAGTTGCGAACTCCTACGAGCAGTACTTC.